This TCR beta chain was obtained from a study of neurological immune-mediated disorders. General study findings and limits: There was no association between the multiple sclerosis repertoire cluster and any clinical or MRI feature. According to phylogenetic grouping, one related-CDR3 cluster, a possible signature, contained the repertoires of 18 of 34 multiple sclerosis patients.

This clonotype was observed many times. Its antigen is unidentified. One entry per CDR3 protein results from TCRdb running MiXCR on the 5' RACE reads. This sample has approximately 50,000 distinct CDR3 sequences, with about 3% found just once. Per germline, CDR1 DFQATT and CDR2 SNEGSKA (reference sequence). CDR3 length: 13 amino acids. Trimming removed 8 bases at V and 6 bases at J, with 19 bases between. The chain uses TRBV20-1 and TRBJ1-1, with a weak D call TRBD1 (6 bases). Sequenced sample: PBMCs. The clonotype comes from a man aged 35-49 years with multiple sclerosis. The CDR3, as DNA: TGCAGTACTGCACAGGGTGCACCGGCTGAAGCTTTCTTT. Residues: CSTAQGAPAEAFF.